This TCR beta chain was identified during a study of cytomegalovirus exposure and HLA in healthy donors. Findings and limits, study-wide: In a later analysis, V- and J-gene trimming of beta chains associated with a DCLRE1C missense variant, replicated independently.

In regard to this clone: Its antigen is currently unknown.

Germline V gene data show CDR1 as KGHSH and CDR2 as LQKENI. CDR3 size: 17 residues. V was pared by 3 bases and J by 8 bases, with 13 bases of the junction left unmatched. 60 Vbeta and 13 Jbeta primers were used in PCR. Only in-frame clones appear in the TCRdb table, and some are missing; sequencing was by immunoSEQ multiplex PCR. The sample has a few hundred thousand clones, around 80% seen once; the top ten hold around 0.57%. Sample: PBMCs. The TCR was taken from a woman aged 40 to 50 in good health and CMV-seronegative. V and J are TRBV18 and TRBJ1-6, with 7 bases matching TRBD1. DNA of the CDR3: TGTGCCAGCTCACCCCTCTCCCGACAGGGTGGGGATTCACCCCTCCACTTT. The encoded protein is CASSPLSRQGGDSPLHF.